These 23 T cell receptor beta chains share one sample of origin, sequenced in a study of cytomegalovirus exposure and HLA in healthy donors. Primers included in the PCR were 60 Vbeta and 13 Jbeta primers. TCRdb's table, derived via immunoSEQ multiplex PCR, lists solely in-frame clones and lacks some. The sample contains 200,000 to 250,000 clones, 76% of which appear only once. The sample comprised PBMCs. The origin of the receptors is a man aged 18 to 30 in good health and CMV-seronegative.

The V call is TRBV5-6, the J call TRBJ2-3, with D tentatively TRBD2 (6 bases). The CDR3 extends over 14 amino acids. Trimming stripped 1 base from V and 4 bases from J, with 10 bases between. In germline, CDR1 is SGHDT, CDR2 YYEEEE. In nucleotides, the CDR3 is TGTGCCAGCAGCTTGAGACTAGGGTCAGATACGCAGTATTTT. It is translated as CASSLRLGSDTQYF.

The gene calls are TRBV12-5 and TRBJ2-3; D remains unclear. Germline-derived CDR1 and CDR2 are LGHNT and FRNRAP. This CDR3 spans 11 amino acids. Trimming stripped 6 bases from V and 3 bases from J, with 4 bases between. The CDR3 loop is CASGYTDTQYF. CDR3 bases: TGTGCTAGTGGATATACAGATACGCAGTATTTT. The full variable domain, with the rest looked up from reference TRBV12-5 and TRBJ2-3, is DARVTQTPRHKVTEMGQEVTMRCQPILGHNTVFWYRQTMMQGLELLAYFRNRAPLDDSGMPKDRFSAEMPDATLATLKIQPSEPRDSAVYFCASGYTDTQYFGPGTRLTVL.

For the CDR3, the DNA is TGTGCCAGCAGCCCGTTTACCCCCGAGCGGGAGTTGGTGGGCGGCACAGATACGCAGTATTTT. Its translation: CASSPFTPERELVGGTDTQYF. The rearrangement links TRBV7-6 to TRBJ2-3, with 8 bases aligning to TRBD2. The CDR3 loop spans 21 amino acids. The V and J ends lost 5 bases and 1 base, in that order; junction bases with no gene match: 23. Per germline, CDR1 SGHVS and CDR2 FNYEAQ.

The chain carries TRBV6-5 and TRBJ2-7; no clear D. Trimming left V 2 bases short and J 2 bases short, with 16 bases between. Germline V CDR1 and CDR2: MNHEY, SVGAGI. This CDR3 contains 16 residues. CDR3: CASSYQTPAAAYEQYF. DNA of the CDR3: TGTGCCAGCAGTTACCAAACCCCGGCGGCCGCCTACGAGCAGTACTTC.

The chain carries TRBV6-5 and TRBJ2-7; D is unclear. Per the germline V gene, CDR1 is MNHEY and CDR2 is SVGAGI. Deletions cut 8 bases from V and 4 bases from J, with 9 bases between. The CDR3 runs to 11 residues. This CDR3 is CASRLVYEQYF. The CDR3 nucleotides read TGTGCCAGCCGATTAGTATACGAGCAGTACTTC.

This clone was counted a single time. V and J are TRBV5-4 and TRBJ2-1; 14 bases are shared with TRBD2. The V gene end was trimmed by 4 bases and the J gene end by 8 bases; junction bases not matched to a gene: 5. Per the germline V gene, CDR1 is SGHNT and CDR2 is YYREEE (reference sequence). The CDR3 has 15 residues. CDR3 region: CASSQEGLAGDEQFF. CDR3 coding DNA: TGTGCCAGCAGCCAAGAGGGACTAGCGGGAGATGAGCAGTTCTTC.

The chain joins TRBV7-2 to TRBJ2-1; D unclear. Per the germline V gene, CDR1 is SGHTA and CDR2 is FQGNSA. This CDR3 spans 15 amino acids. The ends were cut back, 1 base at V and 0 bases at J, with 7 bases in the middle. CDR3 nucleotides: TGTGCCAGCAGCTTAGGTCACAGCTCCTACAATGAGCAGTTCTTC. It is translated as CASSLGHSSYNEQFF.

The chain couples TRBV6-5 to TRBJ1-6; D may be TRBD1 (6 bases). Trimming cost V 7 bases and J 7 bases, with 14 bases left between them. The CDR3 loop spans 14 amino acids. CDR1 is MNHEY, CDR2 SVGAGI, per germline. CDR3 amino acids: CASTRTGSNSPLHF. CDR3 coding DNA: TGTGCCAGCACGAGAACAGGGTCAAATTCACCCCTCCACTTT.

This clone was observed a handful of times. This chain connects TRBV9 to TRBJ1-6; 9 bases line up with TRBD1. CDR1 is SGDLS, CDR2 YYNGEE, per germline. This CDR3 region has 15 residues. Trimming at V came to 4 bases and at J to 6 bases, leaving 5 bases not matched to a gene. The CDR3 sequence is CASSSGQGTNSPLHF. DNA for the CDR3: TGTGCCAGCAGCTCTGGACAGGGGACTAATTCACCCCTCCACTTT.

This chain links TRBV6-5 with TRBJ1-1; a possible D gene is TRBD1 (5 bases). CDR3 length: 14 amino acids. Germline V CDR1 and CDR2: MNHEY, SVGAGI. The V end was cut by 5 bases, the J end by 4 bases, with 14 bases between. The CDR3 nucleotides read TGTGCCAGCAGTCCTCAGGGTCTACGCACTGAAGCTTTCTTT. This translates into CASSPQGLRTEAFF.

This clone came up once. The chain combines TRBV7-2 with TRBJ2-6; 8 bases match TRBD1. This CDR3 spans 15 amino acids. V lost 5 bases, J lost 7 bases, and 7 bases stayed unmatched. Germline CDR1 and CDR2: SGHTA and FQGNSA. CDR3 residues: CASSPWTGTANVLTF. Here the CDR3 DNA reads TGTGCCAGCAGCCCGTGGACAGGGACCGCCAACGTCCTGACTTTC. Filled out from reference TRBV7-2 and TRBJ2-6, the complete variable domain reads GAGVSQSPSNKVTEKGKDVELRCDPISGHTALYWYRQSLGQGLEFLIYFQGNSAPDKSGLPSDRFSAERTGGSVSTLTIQRTQQEDSAVYLCASSPWTGTANVLTFGAGSRLTVL.

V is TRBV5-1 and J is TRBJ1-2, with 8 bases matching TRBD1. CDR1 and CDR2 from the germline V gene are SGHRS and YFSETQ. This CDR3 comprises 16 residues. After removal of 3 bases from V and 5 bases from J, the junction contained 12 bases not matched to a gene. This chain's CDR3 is CASSYDRGQDRYGYTF. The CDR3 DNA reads TGCGCCAGCAGCTACGATCGGGGACAGGATCGGTATGGCTACACCTTC.

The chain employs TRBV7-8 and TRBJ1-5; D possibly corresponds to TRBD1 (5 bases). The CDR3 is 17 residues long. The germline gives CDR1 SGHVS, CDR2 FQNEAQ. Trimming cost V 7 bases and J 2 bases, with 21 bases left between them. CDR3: CASTPGPNRVRNQPQHF. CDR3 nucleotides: TGTGCCAGCACCCCAGGGCCCAATAGGGTACGCAATCAGCCCCAGCATTTT.

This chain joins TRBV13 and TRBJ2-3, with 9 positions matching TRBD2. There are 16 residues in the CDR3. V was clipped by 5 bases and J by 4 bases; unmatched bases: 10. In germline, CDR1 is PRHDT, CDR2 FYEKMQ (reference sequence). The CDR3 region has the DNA TGTGCCAGCAGCCTCCTAGCGGGAAGGGGGTCAGATACGCAGTATTTT. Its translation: CASSLLAGRGSDTQYF.

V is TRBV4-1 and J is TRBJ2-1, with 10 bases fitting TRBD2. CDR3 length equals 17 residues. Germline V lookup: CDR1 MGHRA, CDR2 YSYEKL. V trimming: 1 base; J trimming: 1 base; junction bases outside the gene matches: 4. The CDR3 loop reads CASSQARTSGSYNEQFF. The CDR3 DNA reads TGCGCCAGCAGCCAAGCAAGGACTAGCGGTTCCTACAATGAGCAGTTCTTC.

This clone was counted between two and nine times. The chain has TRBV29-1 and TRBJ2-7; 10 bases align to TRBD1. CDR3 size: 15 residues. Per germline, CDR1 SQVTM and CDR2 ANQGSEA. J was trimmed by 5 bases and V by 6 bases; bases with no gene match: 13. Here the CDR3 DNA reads TGCAGCGTCCCTGTAACCGGGACAGGGGCGAACGAGCAGTACTTC. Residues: CSVPVTGTGANEQYF.

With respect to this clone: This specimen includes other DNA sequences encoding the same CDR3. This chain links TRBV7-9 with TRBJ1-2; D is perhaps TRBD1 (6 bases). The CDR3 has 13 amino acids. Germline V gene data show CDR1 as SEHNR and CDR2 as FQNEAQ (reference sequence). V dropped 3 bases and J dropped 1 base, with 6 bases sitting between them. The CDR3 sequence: CASSLDSNYGYTF. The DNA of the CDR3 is TGTGCCAGCAGCTTGGACAGTAACTATGGCTACACCTTC.

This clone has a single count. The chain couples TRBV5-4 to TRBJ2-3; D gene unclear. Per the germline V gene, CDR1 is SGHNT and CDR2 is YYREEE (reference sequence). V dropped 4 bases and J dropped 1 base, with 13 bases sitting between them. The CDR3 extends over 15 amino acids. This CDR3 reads CASSPPGARTDTQYF. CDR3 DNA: TGTGCCAGCAGCCCGCCCGGAGCGCGCACAGATACGCAGTATTTT.

In nucleotides, the CDR3 is TGTGCCACCAGCAGATCATTCGGGATGGACACCGGGGAGCTGTTTTTT. Encoded protein: CATSRSFGMDTGELFF. V gene TRBV15 combines with J gene TRBJ2-2; D might be TRBD2 (5 bases). CDR1 is LNHNV, CDR2 YYDKDF, per germline (reference sequence). V dropped 2 bases and J dropped 3 bases, with 13 bases sitting between them. The CDR3 runs 16 residues.

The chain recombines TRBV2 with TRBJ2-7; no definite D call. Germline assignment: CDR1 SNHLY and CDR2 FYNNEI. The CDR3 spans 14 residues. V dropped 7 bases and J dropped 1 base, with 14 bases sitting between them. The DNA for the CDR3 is TGTGCCAGCACTTGGAGCCAGCTGTCCTACGAGCAGTACTTC. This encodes CASTWSQLSYEQYF.

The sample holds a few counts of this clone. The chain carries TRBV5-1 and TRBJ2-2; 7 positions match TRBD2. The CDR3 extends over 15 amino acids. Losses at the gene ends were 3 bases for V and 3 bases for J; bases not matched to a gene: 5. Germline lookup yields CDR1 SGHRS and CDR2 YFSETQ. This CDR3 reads CASSSGGQDTGELFF. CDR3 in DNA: TGCGCCAGCAGCTCGGGAGGTCAGGACACCGGGGAGCTGTTTTTT.

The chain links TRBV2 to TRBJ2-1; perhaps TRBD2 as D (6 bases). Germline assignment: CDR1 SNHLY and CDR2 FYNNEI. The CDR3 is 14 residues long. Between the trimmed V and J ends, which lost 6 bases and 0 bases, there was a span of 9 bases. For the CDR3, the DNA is TGTGCCAGCAGCGCGGGGCCCTCCTACAATGAGCAGTTCTTC. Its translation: CASSAGPSYNEQFF. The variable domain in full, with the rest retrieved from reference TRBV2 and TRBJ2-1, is EPEVTQTPSHQVTQMGQEVILRCVPISNHLYFYWYRQILGQKVEFLVSFYNNEISEKSEIFDDQFSVERPDGSNFTLKIRSTKLEDSAMYFCASSAGPSYNEQFFGPGTRLTVL.

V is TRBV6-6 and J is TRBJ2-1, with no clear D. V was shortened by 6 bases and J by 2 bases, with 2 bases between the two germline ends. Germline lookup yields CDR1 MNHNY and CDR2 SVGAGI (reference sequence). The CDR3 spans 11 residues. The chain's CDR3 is CASSAYNEQFF. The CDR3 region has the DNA TGTGCCAGCAGCGCCTACAATGAGCAGTTCTTC.